This T cell receptor beta chain was recorded in a study of cytomegalovirus exposure and HLA in healthy donors. As for the study in general: Most genotyped donors, over 70% of 398, had Caucasian-associated genetic ancestry.

Study results and caveats: Researchers reported from a later analysis that most CMV-associated TCR beta chains appeared HLA-restricted.

At sampling all donors were nominally healthy, likely with unrecorded immune exposures. With regard to this clone: Its specificity is not known.

The germline V gene has CDR1 MGHDK and CDR2 SYGVNS. V was pared by 10 bases and J by 6 bases, with 15 bases of the junction left unmatched. The CDR3 extends over 15 amino acids. PCR primers comprised 60 Vbeta and 13 Jbeta primers. The authors' processing: The authors later counted roughly 87 million unique TCR beta chains, roughly 11 million of them shared. Sequencing was performed with immunoSEQ multiplex PCR; in TCRdb, only in-frame clones are kept and a portion is missing. V, J and clone size reflect that table, while D and trimming were determined from the DNA. The table records around 180,000 clones, around 79% of them present only once.

This receptor was taken from a woman aged 45-60 years in good health and CMV-seronegative. The chain is built from TRBV25-1 and TRBJ2-7, with 10 bases aligning to TRBD1. The sample was PBMCs. CDR3 amino acids: CATCPRDRGRGEQYF. The CDR3 nucleotides are TGTGCCACCTGCCCCAGGGACAGGGGCAGGGGCGAGCAGTACTTC.